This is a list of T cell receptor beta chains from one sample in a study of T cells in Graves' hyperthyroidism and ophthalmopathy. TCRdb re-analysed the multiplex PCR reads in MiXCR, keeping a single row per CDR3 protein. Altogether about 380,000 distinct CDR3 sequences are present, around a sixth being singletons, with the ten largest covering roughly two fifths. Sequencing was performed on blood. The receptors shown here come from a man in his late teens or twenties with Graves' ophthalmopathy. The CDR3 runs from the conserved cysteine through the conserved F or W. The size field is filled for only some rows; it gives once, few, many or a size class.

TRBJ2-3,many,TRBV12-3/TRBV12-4,CASSFSLVSTDTQYF
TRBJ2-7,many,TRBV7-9,CASSPRQGRPGQYF
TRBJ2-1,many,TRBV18,CASSSVRQGPYNEQFF
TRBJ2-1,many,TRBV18,CASSPPMGHSEQFF
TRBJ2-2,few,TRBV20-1,CSAIPRQGRDTGELFF
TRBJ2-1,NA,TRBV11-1,CASTGTGRNEQFF
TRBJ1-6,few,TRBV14,CASSQESIVSPLHF
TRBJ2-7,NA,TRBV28,CASSRPGTGGSYEQYF
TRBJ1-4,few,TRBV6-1,CASSYGSTLLGGGGKLFF
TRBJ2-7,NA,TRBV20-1,CSASGRRSYEQYF
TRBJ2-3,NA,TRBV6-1,CASRPYLRGGTDTQYF
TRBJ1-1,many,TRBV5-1,CASSVGGQTGTEAFF
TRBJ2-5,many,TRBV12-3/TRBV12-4,CASRPGHQETQYF
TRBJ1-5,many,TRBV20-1,CSARDLGEASQPQHF
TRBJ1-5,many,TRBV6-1,CASSEGVVGYQPQHF
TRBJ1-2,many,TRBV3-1,CASSQDHGYTF
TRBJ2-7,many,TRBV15,CATSRAGYNYEQYF
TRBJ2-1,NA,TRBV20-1,CSARKSGRYNEQFF
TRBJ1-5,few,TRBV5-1,CASGTGQGNAPQHF
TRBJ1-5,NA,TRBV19,CASSIKTGSGNQPQHF
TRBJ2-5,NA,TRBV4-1,CASSQAGSYQETQYF
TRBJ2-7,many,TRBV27,CASTNTGNHEQYF
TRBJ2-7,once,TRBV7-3,CAGSDSQSQGGSYEQYF
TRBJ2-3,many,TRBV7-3,CASSLTGGATDTQYF
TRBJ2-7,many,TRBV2,CASSEEALSYEQYF
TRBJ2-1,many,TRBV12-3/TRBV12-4,CASSPTGRNEQFF
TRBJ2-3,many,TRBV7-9,CAGGGGGGTDTQYF
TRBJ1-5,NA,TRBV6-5,CAGSYSWDLSNQPQHF
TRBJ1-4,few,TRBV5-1,CASSGGEKLFF
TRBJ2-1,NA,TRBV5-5,CASSLARHISYNEQFF
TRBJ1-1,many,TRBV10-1,CASSRDRGTGANTEAFF
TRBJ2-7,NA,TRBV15,CATSRAGQGFYEQYF
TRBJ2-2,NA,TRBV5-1,CASSAWQGDTGELFF
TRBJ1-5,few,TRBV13,CASSSKGQPQHF
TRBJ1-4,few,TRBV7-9,CASSLSFVGGQEKLFF
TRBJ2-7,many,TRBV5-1,CASSSGQGAYEQYF
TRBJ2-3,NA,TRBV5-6,CASSLYFTDTQYF
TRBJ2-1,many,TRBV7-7,CASSPGQGINNEQFF
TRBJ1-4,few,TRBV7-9,CASSLETGTSEKLFF
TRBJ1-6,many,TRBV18,CATRGGMNSPLHF
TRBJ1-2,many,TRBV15,CATSRDNGVPYGYTF
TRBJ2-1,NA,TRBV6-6,CASSYTGGAGEQFF
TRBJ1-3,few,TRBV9,CASSNRTVSGNTIYF
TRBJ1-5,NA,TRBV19,CASSDSDRANQPQHF
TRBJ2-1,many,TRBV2,CASNRVNEQFF
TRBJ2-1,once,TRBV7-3,CASSLQRFYNEQFF
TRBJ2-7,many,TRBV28,CASSLPGGPYEQYF
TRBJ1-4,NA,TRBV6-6,CASSYSTRAEKLFF
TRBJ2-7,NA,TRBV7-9,CASGVSGVSYEQYF
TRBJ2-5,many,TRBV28,CASGAGGMETQYF
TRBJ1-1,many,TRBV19,CASSKGGQGNTEAFF
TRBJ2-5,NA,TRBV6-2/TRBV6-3,CASSYSNSQETQYF
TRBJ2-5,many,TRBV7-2,CASSEYQGAETQYF
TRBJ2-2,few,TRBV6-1,CASGTDKTGELFF